The next 19 T cell receptor beta chains were all read from a single sample in a study of cytomegalovirus exposure and HLA in healthy donors. Some clones are missing from TCRdb's copy, which holds only in-frame ones; the method was immunoSEQ multiplex PCR. The sample records more than 300,000 clones, 80% to 90% being singletons. Sequenced material: PBMCs. All receptors derive from a woman aged 18-30 years in good health and CMV-seronegative.

J is TRBJ2-1 and V is TRBV7-8, with TRBD2 matching 7 bases. Trimming cost V 5 bases and J 5 bases; bases outside gene matches: 12. The CDR3 has 16 amino acids. Germline V gives CDR1 SGHVS, CDR2 FQNEAQ. The CDR3 DNA reads as TGTGCCAGCAGCCGTAGCGGCGGGAGTGGTGACAATGAGCAGTTCTTC. Protein: CASSRSGGSGDNEQFF.

J is TRBJ1-4 and V is TRBV5-1; possible D gene TRBD1, 6 bases. Germline V gene sequence: CDR1 SGHRS, CDR2 YFSETQ. Trimming pared 3 bases from V and 8 bases from J, leaving 23 bases between. CDR3 length equals 17 residues. In DNA form, the CDR3 reads TGCGCCAGCAGCTCCCCGCCCGGGACACCCAATGTGGAAAAACTGTTTTTT. As protein: CASSSPPGTPNVEKLFF.

Comment on this clone: A much larger clone lies a single base off, so this may be a read error. This specimen includes other DNA sequences encoding the same CDR3. The chain uses TRBV7-9 and TRBJ1-2, with TRBD1 matching over 9 bases. Germline V gives CDR1 SEHNR, CDR2 FQNEAQ (reference sequence). This CDR3 comprises 14 residues. J lost 2 bases, V lost 3 bases, and 1 base had no gene match. CDR3: CASSLGTGNYGYTF. The CDR3 DNA reads as TGTGCCAGCAGCTTGGGGACAGGGAACTATGGCTACACCTTC.

The chain is built from TRBV6-5 and TRBJ1-2; TRBD1 might be the D (6 bases). From germline, CDR1 is MNHEY and CDR2 SVGAGI. Trimming pared 6 bases from V and 4 bases from J, leaving 15 bases between. The CDR3 is made up of 14 amino acids. The CDR3: CASSRTDKGYGYTF. CDR3 DNA sequence: TGTGCCAGCAGCCGGACAGATAAAGGCTATGGCTACACCTTC.

CDR3: CASTFSGISTDTQYF. DNA for the CDR3: TGTGCCAGCACCTTTAGCGGGATTAGCACAGATACGCAGTATTTT. The V and J genes are TRBV6-5 and TRBJ2-3; TRBD2 agrees at 8 bases. The CDR3 sequence is 15 residues long. V gave up 7 bases and J gave up 0 bases; unmatched junction bases: 6. Germline assignment: CDR1 MNHEY and CDR2 SVGAGI.

The V and J genes are TRBV2 and TRBJ2-2; D possibly corresponds to TRBD1 (7 bases). CDR3 length: 14 amino acids. V was shortened by 8 bases and J by 7 bases, with 17 bases between the two germline ends. The germline gives CDR1 SNHLY, CDR2 FYNNEI. The CDR3 DNA reads as TGTGCCAGCGGGGAACGGCAGGGGGGCGGGGAGCTGTTTTTT. Translating gives CASGERQGGGELFF. The variable domain in full, with the rest retrieved from reference TRBV2 and TRBJ2-2, is EPEVTQTPSHQVTQMGQEVILRCVPISNHLYFYWYRQILGQKVEFLVSFYNNEISEKSEIFDDQFSVERPDGSNFTLKIRSTKLEDSAMYFCASGERQGGGELFFGEGSRLTVL.

The rearrangement joins TRBV4-1 to TRBJ2-5; TRBD2 might be the D (5 bases). The CDR3 totals 18 residues. Germline CDR1 is MGHRA and CDR2 is YSYEKL. V shed 4 bases and J shed 2 bases, with 23 bases lying between them. CDR3 bases: TGCGCCAGCAGCCGATCAATGGCCCCGGGGAGCCTACAAGAGACCCAGTACTTC. Translated: CASSRSMAPGSLQETQYF.

This clone showed up just once. The V and J genes are TRBV6-1 and TRBJ2-1; D not resolved. Between the trimmed V and J ends, which lost 3 bases and 7 bases, there was a span of 19 bases. The germline V gene has CDR1 MNHNS and CDR2 SASEGT. The CDR3 is 16 residues long. The CDR3: CASSDAVRLSRNEQFF. CDR3 nucleotides: TGTGCCAGCAGTGATGCGGTGCGGCTATCACGGAATGAGCAGTTCTTC.

This clone has just one count. This sequence joins TRBV2 and TRBJ2-1; D not certain. This CDR3 comprises 14 residues. V was shortened by 5 bases and J by 0 bases, with 8 bases between the two germline ends. CDR1 is SNHLY, CDR2 FYNNEI, per germline. The CDR3 is CASSRVRSYNEQFF. The CDR3 nucleotides are TGTGCCAGCAGTCGAGTACGCTCCTACAATGAGCAGTTCTTC.

The chain has TRBV2 and TRBJ1-3; possibly TRBD1 for D (6 bases). In germline, CDR1 is SNHLY, CDR2 FYNNEI. The V and J ends lost 3 bases and 5 bases respectively, with 17 bases between them. The CDR3 runs 16 residues. CDR3 coding DNA: TGTGCCAGCAGTGAGTCGCCAGGGGATGGCAGAAACACCATATATTTT. This gives the protein CASSESPGDGRNTIYF.

CDR3 DNA sequence: TGCGCCAGCCACCAACCGGGACTAGGGGAAGAGACCCAGTACTTC. Protein: CASHQPGLGEETQYF. V is TRBV5-1 and J is TRBJ2-5; 8 positions agree with TRBD2. The CDR3 is 15 amino acids. V lost 7 bases to trimming and J lost 3 bases; unmatched junction nucleotides: 11. From germline, CDR1 is SGHRS and CDR2 YFSETQ.

V is TRBV2 and J is TRBJ2-4; TRBD1 agrees at 7 bases. CDR1 SNHLY and CDR2 FYNNEI come from the germline V gene. V lost 3 bases, J lost 6 bases, and 8 bases stayed unmatched. This CDR3 contains 15 residues. The chain's CDR3 is CASSDPGTVGNIQYF. In DNA, the CDR3 is TGTGCCAGCAGTGATCCAGGGACAGTCGGAAACATTCAGTACTTC.

The chain links TRBV19 to TRBJ1-2; 8 nucleotides align to TRBD1. CDR3 length: 13 residues. The germline gives CDR1 LNHDA, CDR2 SQIVND (reference sequence). V dropped 4 bases and J dropped 7; count of bases not matched to a gene: 5. In DNA, the CDR3 is TGTGCCAGTAGTAGACAGGGGTCGAGTGGCTACACCTTC. Amino acids: CASSRQGSSGYTF.

The chain joins TRBV6-5 to TRBJ1-1, with a weak D call TRBD1 (5 bases). The V gene lost 6 bases and the J gene lost 3 bases, with 11 bases spanning the gap. CDR3 length: 13 amino acids. CDR1 and CDR2 from the germline V gene are MNHEY and SVGAGI. The CDR3 DNA sequence: TGTGCCAGCAGCTTAATACAGGACACTGAAGCTTTCTTT. Translating gives CASSLIQDTEAFF.

The chain uses TRBV18 and TRBJ2-1, with 7 bases matching TRBD2. The CDR3 contains 15 residues. Trimming removed 5 bases from V and 7 bases from J; junction bases left unmatched: 11. CDR1 and CDR2 (germline): KGHSH, LQKENI. The CDR3: CASSGPLAGNNEQFF. The CDR3 DNA follows: TGTGCCAGCTCAGGTCCTTTAGCGGGTAATAATGAGCAGTTCTTC. The full variable domain, in which reference TRBV18 and TRBJ2-1 provide the parts outside the CDR3, is NAGVMQNPRHLVRRRGQEARLRCSPMKGHSHVYWYRQLPEEGLKFMVYLQKENIIDESGMPKERFSAEFPKEGPSILRIQQVVRGDSAAYFCASSGPLAGNNEQFFGPGTRLTVL.

The V call is TRBV27, the J call TRBJ2-2, with unresolved D. CDR3 length equals 13 residues. Germline CDR1 MNHEY, CDR2 SMNVEV (reference sequence). The V gene lost 7 bases and the J gene lost 5 bases, with 11 bases spanning the gap. The chain's CDR3 is CASTASGTGELFF. In DNA form, the CDR3 reads TGTGCCAGCACCGCCTCCGGGACCGGGGAGCTGTTTTTT.

The chain combines TRBV4-3 with TRBJ2-1; D not certain. The CDR3 has 16 residues. The germline V gene encodes CDR1 LGHNA and CDR2 YSLEER. The V end lost 0 bases, the J end lost 2 bases, and 11 bases lay between the germline ends. For the CDR3, the DNA is TGCGCCAGCAGCCAAGACACGGTCCCGACCTACAATGAGCAGTTCTTC. Its translation: CASSQDTVPTYNEQFF.

This chain connects TRBV7-6 to TRBJ2-7; 8 nucleotides align to TRBD2. The CDR3 is 15 residues long. The V and J ends lost 1 base and 2 bases, in that order; junction bases with no gene match: 4. Germline V gene sequence: CDR1 SGHVS, CDR2 FNYEAQ. CDR3 region: CASSLGPGGPYEQYF. In DNA form, the CDR3 reads TGTGCCAGCAGCTTAGGTCCGGGAGGGCCCTACGAGCAGTACTTC.

This rearrangement joins TRBV13 to TRBJ2-1, with D tentatively TRBD2 (7 bases). The CDR3 consists of 17 residues. Germline-derived CDR1 and CDR2 are PRHDT and FYEKMQ (reference sequence). V gave up 5 bases and J gave up 4 bases, with 21 bases separating them. In DNA form, the CDR3 reads TGTGCCAGCAGCGACTCTCGGGGGGCGGGAGCGTACAATGAGCAGTTCTTC. It codes for CASSDSRGAGAYNEQFF. Full variable domain (rest looked up from reference TRBV13 and TRBJ2-1): AAGVIQSPRHLIKEKRETATLKCYPIPRHDTVYWYQQGPGQDPQFLISFYEKMQSDKGSIPDRFSAQQFSDYHSELNMSSLELGDSALYFCASSDSRGAGAYNEQFFGPGTRLTVL.